Sequencing of this TCR beta chain was carried out in a study of human T cells and chemical hapten exposure. This clonotype has ten or more counts. The target antigen is unknown. Study-wide results and caveats: High-frequency TCRs, those above 1 in 1000, stayed the same after DPC sensitization.

Within the library, unique molecular identifiers were attached to each individual cDNA molecule. Authors' analysis steps: Counts of TCRs in each sample centred on a median of around 99,000 and extended from roughly 23,000 to 700,000. TCRdb itself ran the RACE reads through MiXCR, one entry per CDR3 protein. These V and J calls derive from TCRdb rather than the authors' analysis. The table lists fewer than 100,000 distinct CDR3 sequences, approximately 11% of them singletons. Described time point: patch test 3, about 24 weeks after DPC sensitization. This sample's treatment: therapeutic diphenylcyclopropenone sensitization with weekly scalp DPC. The CDR3 is made up of 14 amino acids. Germline lookup yields CDR1 MNHNY and CDR2 SVGAGI (reference sequence). V shed 2 bases and J shed 3 bases, with 10 bases lying between them.

V usage is TRBV6-6 and J usage is TRBJ1-1; no clear D gene. This specimen consisted of whole blood, obtained in connection with sensitization to the hapten diphenylcyclopropenone (DPC). The sequence came from a woman aged 25 to 39 with alopecia areata. Some clones in this sample may be carry-over from other donors' samples. The CDR3 sequence: CASSYPLGDTEAFF. DNA for the CDR3: TGTGCCAGCAGTTACCCGCTGGGTGACACTGAAGCTTTCTTT.